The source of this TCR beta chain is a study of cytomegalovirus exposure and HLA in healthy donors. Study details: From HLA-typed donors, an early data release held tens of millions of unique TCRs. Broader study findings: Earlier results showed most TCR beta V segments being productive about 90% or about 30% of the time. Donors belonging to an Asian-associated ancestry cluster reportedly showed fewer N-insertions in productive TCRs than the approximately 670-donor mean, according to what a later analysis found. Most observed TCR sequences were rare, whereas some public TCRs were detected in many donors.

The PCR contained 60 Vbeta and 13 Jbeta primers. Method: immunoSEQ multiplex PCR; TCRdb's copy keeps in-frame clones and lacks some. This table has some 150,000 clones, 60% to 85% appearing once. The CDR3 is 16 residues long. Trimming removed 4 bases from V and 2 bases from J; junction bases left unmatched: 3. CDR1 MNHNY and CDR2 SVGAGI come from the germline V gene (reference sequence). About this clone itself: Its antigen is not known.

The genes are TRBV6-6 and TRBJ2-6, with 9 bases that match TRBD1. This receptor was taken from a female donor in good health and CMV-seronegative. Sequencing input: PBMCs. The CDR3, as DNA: TGTGCCAGCAGTTCGACAGGGGGGGCTGGGGCCAACGTCCTGACTTTC. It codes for CASSSTGGAGANVLTF.